This entry lists 11 T cell receptor beta chains sequenced from one sample in a study of blood T cell repertoires in COVID-19. TCRdb keeps only in-frame clones here, not all; method: immunoSEQ multiplex PCR. The repertoire includes 390,000 or so clones, 90% of them detected once, and about 6.8% sits in the top ten. Sequenced material: peripheral blood. All receptors come from a man younger than 35 with active or convalescent COVID-19.

The rearrangement links TRBV24-1 to TRBJ1-5, with 10 nucleotides matching TRBD1. Germline-derived CDR1 and CDR2 are KGHDR and SFDVKD. V shed 4 bases and J 6 bases; nucleotides not matched to a gene: 8. The CDR3 loop spans 16 amino acids. The CDR3 reads CATSETRQGAFQPQHF. The CDR3 DNA follows: TGTGCCACCAGTGAAACAAGACAGGGGGCATTTCAGCCCCAGCATTTT.

CDR3: CASSQRQGANTQYF. As DNA, the CDR3 is TGTGCCAGCAGCCAAAGGCAGGGGGCGAATACGCAGTATTTT. The chain has TRBV14 and TRBJ2-3, with 8 bases identical to TRBD1. The CDR3 has 14 residues. Germline CDR1 SGHDN, CDR2 FVKESK. V shed 2 bases and J 7 bases; nucleotides not matched to a gene: 5.

The chain is built from TRBV19 and TRBJ2-3; TRBD2 matches 9 bases. Germline V gene lookup returns CDR1 LNHDA and CDR2 SQIVND (reference sequence). V lost 7 bases to trimming and J lost 4 bases; unmatched junction nucleotides: 12. The length of the CDR3 is 16 residues. The CDR3 sequence: CASTMGLAGSPDTQYF. CDR3 nucleotide sequence: TGTGCCAGTACGATGGGCCTAGCGGGGTCTCCAGATACGCAGTATTTT.

V is TRBV28 and J is TRBJ1-6, with 9 bases identical to TRBD1. V was pared by 7 bases and J by 3 bases, with 7 bases of the junction left unmatched. Germline V lookup: CDR1 MDHEN, CDR2 SYDVKM. The CDR3 spans 16 residues. CDR3 sequence reads: CASMGQGVFYNSPLHF. The DNA of the CDR3 is TGTGCCAGCATGGGACAGGGAGTGTTCTATAATTCACCCCTCCACTTT.

The CDR3 DNA reads as TGTGCCAGCAGCCGGGACAGCTATAGCAATCAGCCCCAGCATTTT. Translation: CASSRDSYSNQPQHF. The rearrangement links TRBV27 to TRBJ1-5, with TRBD1 identical over 7 bases. J was trimmed by 0 bases and V by 6 bases; bases with no gene match: 5. Germline V gene sequence: CDR1 MNHEY, CDR2 SMNVEV (reference sequence). The length of the CDR3 is 15 residues.

The chain employs TRBV11-2 and TRBJ1-4; the D is unclear. Germline V gene sequence: CDR1 SGHAT, CDR2 FQNNGV. The CDR3 is 15 residues long. Trimming cost V 5 bases and J 0 bases, with 10 bases left between them. This chain's CDR3 is CASSRLLATNEKLFF. In DNA form, the CDR3 reads TGTGCCAGCAGCAGACTTCTTGCAACTAATGAAAAACTGTTTTTT.

V is TRBV6-5 and J is TRBJ1-1, with 8 bases identical to TRBD1. V lost 8 bases and J lost 10; bases outside the gene matches: 3. Germline CDR1 reads MNHEY; CDR2 reads SVGAGI. This CDR3 comprises 10 residues. CDR3 sequence: CASGDRIAFF. Written as DNA, the CDR3 is TGTGCCAGCGGGGACAGGATAGCTTTCTTT.

The V and J genes are TRBV7-2 and TRBJ2-3, with D tentatively TRBD2 (5 bases). V was clipped by 3 bases and J by 7 bases, with 8 bases between them. This CDR3 is built from 12 residues. CDR1 SGHTA and CDR2 FQGNSA come from the germline V gene. CDR3 residues: CASSLPGNTQYF. The CDR3 DNA follows: TGTGCCAGCAGCTTGCCGGGGAATACGCAGTATTTT.

The chain joins TRBV5-1 to TRBJ1-2; 7 bases agree with TRBD1. CDR3 length: 14 amino acids. Trimming cost V 4 bases and J 3 bases; bases outside gene matches: 6. Germline V gene lookup returns CDR1 SGHRS and CDR2 YFSETQ. For the CDR3, the DNA is TGCGCCAGCAGCGTTGGACAGGTCGACTATGGCTACACCTTC. This sequence encodes CASSVGQVDYGYTF.

The chain couples TRBV14 to TRBJ1-2, with 9 nucleotides matching TRBD1. This CDR3 has 15 residues. The germline V gene has CDR1 SGHDN and CDR2 FVKESK. V was clipped by 1 base and J by 3 bases; unmatched bases: 3. The CDR3 loop is CASSQGTGAYYGYTF. Written as DNA, the CDR3 is TGTGCCAGCAGCCAAGGGACAGGGGCTTACTATGGCTACACCTTC.

The chain combines TRBV25-1 with TRBJ2-3; tentative D call: TRBD2 (6 bases). CDR3 length equals 12 residues. Trimming removed 6 bases at V and 7 bases at J, with 11 bases between. Germline values: CDR1 MGHDK, CDR2 SYGVNS. CDR3 in DNA: TGTGCCAGCAGGGAGGGTTTATATACGCAGTATTTT. Translation: CASREGLYTQYF.